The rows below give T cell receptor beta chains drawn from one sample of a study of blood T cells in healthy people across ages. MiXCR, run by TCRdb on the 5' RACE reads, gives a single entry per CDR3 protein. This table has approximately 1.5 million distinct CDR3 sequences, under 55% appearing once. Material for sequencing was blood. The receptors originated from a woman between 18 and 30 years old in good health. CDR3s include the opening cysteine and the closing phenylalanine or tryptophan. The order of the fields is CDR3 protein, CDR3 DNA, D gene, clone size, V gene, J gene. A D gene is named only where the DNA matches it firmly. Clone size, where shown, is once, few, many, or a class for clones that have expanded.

CDR3 protein: CSAEPSGSYNEQYF; CDR3 DNA: TGCAGCGCCGAACCTAGCGGGAGTTACAATGAGCAGTACTTC; D gene: TRBD2; clone size: -; V gene: TRBV29-1; J gene: TRBJ2-7
CDR3 protein: CSVADRDPFF; CDR3 DNA: TGCAGCGTTGCCGACAGGGACCCTTTCTTT; D gene: TRBD1; clone size: -; V gene: TRBV29-1; J gene: TRBJ1-1
CDR3 protein: CASSEGGQGEQFF; CDR3 DNA: TGTGCCAGCTCAGAAGGGGGACAAGGTGAGCAGTTCTTC; D gene: -; clone size: -; V gene: TRBV18; J gene: TRBJ2-1
CDR3 protein: CSAARVSNEKLFF; CDR3 DNA: TGCAGTGCAGCAAGGGTGTCTAATGAAAAACTGTTTTTT; D gene: -; clone size: few; V gene: TRBV20-1; J gene: TRBJ1-4
CDR3 protein: CASSPRGSGTASTDTQYF; CDR3 DNA: TGTGCCAGCAGCCCCCGGGGTAGCGGGACCGCTAGCACAGATACGCAGTATTTT; D gene: TRBD2; clone size: -; V gene: TRBV9; J gene: TRBJ2-3
CDR3 protein: CASSLVSPGTAYQETQYF; CDR3 DNA: TGTGCCAGCAGCTTAGTGTCCCCTGGGACAGCTTACCAAGAGACCCAGTACTTC; D gene: TRBD1; clone size: -; V gene: TRBV7-9; J gene: TRBJ2-5
CDR3 protein: CASSTRAGSSYNEQFF; CDR3 DNA: TGTGCCAGCAGTACACGAGCGGGGAGCTCCTACAATGAGCAGTTCTTC; D gene: TRBD2; clone size: -; V gene: TRBV6-5; J gene: TRBJ2-1
CDR3 protein: CAWSVMGTGNQPQHF; CDR3 DNA: TGTGCCTGGAGTGTTATGGGGACCGGCAATCAGCCCCAGCATTTT; D gene: -; clone size: few; V gene: TRBV30; J gene: TRBJ1-5
CDR3 protein: CASSLLTGVSGNEQYF; CDR3 DNA: TGCGCCAGCAGCCTTTTGACAGGGGTGAGCGGCAATGAGCAGTACTTC; D gene: TRBD1; clone size: -; V gene: TRBV4-3; J gene: TRBJ2-7
CDR3 protein: CSAPRTGYEQYF; CDR3 DNA: TGCAGTGCTCCCCGGACAGGCTACGAGCAGTACTTC; D gene: TRBD1; clone size: few; V gene: TRBV20-1; J gene: TRBJ2-7
CDR3 protein: CASSSTWDGPSGANVLTF; CDR3 DNA: TGTGCCAGCAGCTCGACCTGGGACGGCCCCTCTGGGGCCAACGTCCTGACTTTC; D gene: -; clone size: -; V gene: TRBV11-2; J gene: TRBJ2-6
CDR3 protein: CSARTVLQRNTIYF; CDR3 DNA: TGCAGTGCTAGAACCGTACTCCAAAGAAACACCATATATTTT; D gene: -; clone size: -; V gene: TRBV20-1; J gene: TRBJ1-3
CDR3 protein: CASSKDRSGSNQPQHF; CDR3 DNA: TGTGCCAGCAGCAAGGACAGGTCAGGTAGCAATCAGCCCCAGCATTTT; D gene: TRBD1; clone size: -; V gene: TRBV12-3/TRBV12-4; J gene: TRBJ1-5
CDR3 protein: CSVEDLGSRRPYNEQYF; CDR3 DNA: TGCAGCGTTGAAGATTTGGGCAGCCGACGCCCCTACAATGAGCAGTACTTC; D gene: -; clone size: -; V gene: TRBV29-1; J gene: TRBJ2-7
CDR3 protein: CTSSQAPGGKDNEQYF; CDR3 DNA: TGTACCAGCAGCCAAGCACCAGGGGGAAAGGACAATGAGCAGTACTTC; D gene: TRBD1; clone size: once; V gene: TRBV7-2; J gene: TRBJ2-7
CDR3 protein: CASSRGTSDFNTDTQYF; CDR3 DNA: TGCGCCAGCAGCCGTGGGACTAGCGACTTCAACACAGATACGCAGTATTTT; D gene: TRBD2; clone size: -; V gene: TRBV5-1; J gene: TRBJ2-3
CDR3 protein: CSARDRGQGFGYTF; CDR3 DNA: TGCAGTGCTAGGGATCGTGGGCAGGGGTTTGGCTACACCTTC; D gene: -; clone size: -; V gene: TRBV20-1; J gene: TRBJ1-2
CDR3 protein: CASSTRDRERVSNQPQHF; CDR3 DNA: TGTGCCAGTAGTACGCGGGACAGGGAAAGAGTGAGCAATCAGCCCCAGCATTTT; D gene: TRBD1; clone size: -; V gene: TRBV19; J gene: TRBJ1-5
CDR3 protein: CASSPEAEETQYF; CDR3 DNA: TGTGCCAGCAGCCCGGAGGCGGAAGAGACCCAGTACTTC; D gene: -; clone size: -; V gene: TRBV7-9; J gene: TRBJ2-5
CDR3 protein: CASRGTSGNNEQFF; CDR3 DNA: TGTGCCAGCAGGGGGACTAGCGGAAACAATGAGCAGTTCTTC; D gene: TRBD2; clone size: -; V gene: TRBV6-5; J gene: TRBJ2-1
CDR3 protein: CASSSREEPYEQYF; CDR3 DNA: TGTGCCAGCAGTTCCAGGGAAGAACCCTACGAGCAGTACTTC; D gene: -; clone size: -; V gene: TRBV27; J gene: TRBJ2-7
CDR3 protein: CASVRSGLAGIDEQFF; CDR3 DNA: TGTGCCAGCGTGCGATCCGGACTAGCCGGGATCGATGAGCAGTTCTTC; D gene: TRBD2; clone size: few; V gene: TRBV6-2/TRBV6-3; J gene: TRBJ2-1
CDR3 protein: CASSVHPRGQTEAFF; CDR3 DNA: TGCGCCAGCAGCGTACACCCCAGGGGGCAAACTGAAGCTTTCTTT; D gene: TRBD1; clone size: few; V gene: TRBV5-1; J gene: TRBJ1-1
CDR3 protein: CTSSWGQRGTEAFF; CDR3 DNA: TGTACCAGCAGCTGGGGACAGCGGGGGACTGAAGCTTTCTTT; D gene: TRBD1; clone size: -; V gene: TRBV11-2; J gene: TRBJ1-1
CDR3 protein: CASFKRRLAGDNEQFF; CDR3 DNA: TGTGCCAGCTTCAAACGCAGGCTAGCGGGAGACAATGAGCAGTTCTTC; D gene: TRBD2; clone size: -; V gene: TRBV27; J gene: TRBJ2-1
CDR3 protein: CAISATGPETQYF; CDR3 DNA: TGTGCCATCAGTGCCACGGGCCCAGAGACCCAGTACTTC; D gene: -; clone size: -; V gene: TRBV10-3; J gene: TRBJ2-5
CDR3 protein: CASSRDGQGGSEAFF; CDR3 DNA: TGCGCCAGCAGCCGAGACGGACAGGGAGGCTCTGAAGCTTTCTTT; D gene: TRBD1; clone size: -; V gene: TRBV4-3; J gene: TRBJ1-1
CDR3 protein: CAIRTSGRGYNEQFF; CDR3 DNA: TGTGCCATCAGGACTAGCGGGAGAGGCTACAATGAGCAGTTCTTC; D gene: TRBD2; clone size: few; V gene: TRBV10-3; J gene: TRBJ2-1
CDR3 protein: CASSWGQVLSYNEQFF; CDR3 DNA: TGCGCCAGCAGCTGGGGACAGGTCTTATCCTACAATGAGCAGTTCTTC; D gene: TRBD1; clone size: few; V gene: TRBV5-1; J gene: TRBJ2-1
CDR3 protein: CASSLGQVHSQEAQYF; CDR3 DNA: TGCGCCAGCAGCTTGGGGCAGGTACACAGCCAAGAGGCCCAGTACTTC; D gene: -; clone size: -; V gene: TRBV5-1; J gene: TRBJ2-5
CDR3 protein: CASSQEQGTAYNEQFF; CDR3 DNA: TGCGCCAGCAGCCAAGAGCAGGGGACGGCCTACAATGAGCAGTTCTTC; D gene: -; clone size: -; V gene: TRBV4-3; J gene: TRBJ2-1
CDR3 protein: CSASQILQYEQYF; CDR3 DNA: TGCAGTGCTAGTCAGATACTTCAATACGAGCAGTACTTC; D gene: -; clone size: -; V gene: TRBV20-1; J gene: TRBJ2-7
CDR3 protein: CSVGRGEGTEAFF; CDR3 DNA: TGCAGCGTTGGTAGGGGAGAGGGCACTGAAGCTTTCTTT; D gene: -; clone size: -; V gene: TRBV29-1; J gene: TRBJ1-1
CDR3 protein: CASSSSGGAAYNEQFF; CDR3 DNA: TGTGCCAGCAGTTCTAGCGGGGGGGCGGCCTACAATGAGCAGTTCTTC; D gene: TRBD2; clone size: -; V gene: TRBV6-2/TRBV6-3; J gene: TRBJ2-1
CDR3 protein: CASSFGQGHSNQPQHF; CDR3 DNA: TGTGCCAGCAGTTTTGGACAGGGACACAGCAATCAGCCCCAGCATTTT; D gene: TRBD1; clone size: few; V gene: TRBV12-3/TRBV12-4; J gene: TRBJ1-5
CDR3 protein: CASSLSGTSILLAYNEQYF; CDR3 DNA: TGTGCCAGCAGCTTATCCGGGACGTCTATCCTATTGGCCTACAATGAGCAGTACTTC; D gene: -; clone size: -; V gene: TRBV7-2; J gene: TRBJ2-7
CDR3 protein: CASSPTSTAVNEQFF; CDR3 DNA: TGTGCCAGCAGCCCAACTTCTACTGCAGTTAATGAGCAGTTCTTC; D gene: -; clone size: -; V gene: TRBV7-9; J gene: TRBJ2-1
CDR3 protein: CSARRAGGNTIYF; CDR3 DNA: TGCAGTGCTAGAAGGGCAGGGGGAAACACCATATATTTT; D gene: -; clone size: -; V gene: TRBV20-1; J gene: TRBJ1-3
CDR3 protein: CASSEGLDTQYF; CDR3 DNA: TGTGCCAGCAGTGAAGGACTAGATACGCAGTATTTT; D gene: -; clone size: -; V gene: TRBV2; J gene: TRBJ2-3
CDR3 protein: CASSPSGMTYNEQYF; CDR3 DNA: TGCGCCAGCAGCCCGTCGGGCATGACCTACAATGAGCAGTACTTC; D gene: -; clone size: -; V gene: TRBV5-1; J gene: TRBJ2-7
CDR3 protein: CASSVGTGSFWYF; CDR3 DNA: -; D gene: -; clone size: -; V gene: TRBV5-1; J gene: TRBJ2-7
CDR3 protein: CSVGQGATGELFF; CDR3 DNA: TGCAGCGTTGGACAGGGAGCCACCGGGGAGCTGTTTTTT; D gene: TRBD1; clone size: -; V gene: TRBV29-1; J gene: TRBJ2-2